The TCR beta chain under discussion was sequenced for a study of blood T cell repertoires in COVID-19. Libraries were prepared by immunoSEQ multiplex PCR; TCRdb keeps only in-frame clonotypes and omits some of them. Of approximately 70,000 clones in the sample, nearly 80% were seen once. Per the germline V gene, CDR1 is KGHSH and CDR2 is LQKENI. V was shortened by 6 bases and J by 2 bases, with 10 bases between the two germline ends. The CDR3 runs 13 residues. The genes are TRBV18 and TRBJ1-1, with D uncertain. The sequencing input was peripheral blood. This clonotype was obtained from a woman aged 55-70 years with acute or convalescent COVID-19. The CDR3 sequence is CASSRGDNTEAFF. The CDR3 coding sequence is TGTGCCAGCTCCCGAGGAGATAACACTGAAGCTTTCTTT. Combining the CDR3 with reference TRBV18 and TRBJ1-1 gives the whole variable domain NAGVMQNPRHLVRRRGQEARLRCSPMKGHSHVYWYRQLPEEGLKFMVYLQKENIIDESGMPKERFSAEFPKEGPSILRIQQVVRGDSAAYFCASSRGDNTEAFFGQGTRLTVV.